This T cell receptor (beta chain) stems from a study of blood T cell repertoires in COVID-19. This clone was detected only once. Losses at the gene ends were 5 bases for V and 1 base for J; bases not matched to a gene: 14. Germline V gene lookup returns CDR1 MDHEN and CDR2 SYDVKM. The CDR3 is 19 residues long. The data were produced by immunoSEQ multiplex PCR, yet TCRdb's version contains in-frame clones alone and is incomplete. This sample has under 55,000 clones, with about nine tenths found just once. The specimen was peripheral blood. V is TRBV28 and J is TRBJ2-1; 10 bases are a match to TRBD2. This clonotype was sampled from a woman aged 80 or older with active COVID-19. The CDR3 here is CASSPAASGGGSSYNEQFF. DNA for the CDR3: TGTGCCAGCAGTCCCGCGGCTAGCGGGGGAGGGTCTTCCTACAATGAGCAGTTCTTC.